The 26 T cell receptor beta chains below all came from one sample that was sequenced in a study of Ad26.COV2.S vaccination and SARS-CoV-2 variants. Generated by immunoSEQ multiplex PCR, the TCRdb table keeps only in-frame clones and is missing some. The sample lists 440,000 or so clones; about 92% were seen once. As to treatment: over 15 received Ad26.COV2.S at low or high dose, single or two shots; about 5 received placebo; per-sample allocation not given. Following the first vaccine or placebo injection, samples were taken on day 63. The sample in question was peripheral blood, obtained in a trial of Ad26.COV2.S vaccine versus placebo. The receptor source for this set is a person between 18 and 65 years old who received the Ad26.COV2.S COVID-19 vaccine or a placebo.

The V call is TRBV19, the J call TRBJ2-3; TRBD1 matches at 7 bases. Germline V CDR1 and CDR2: LNHDA, SQIVND (reference sequence). The CDR3 loop spans 14 amino acids. Losses at the gene ends were 4 bases for V and 6 bases for J; bases not matched to a gene: 7. DNA of the CDR3: TGTGCCAGTAGTACCCCGGGACAGCCGGATACGCAGTATTTT. It yields the protein CASSTPGQPDTQYF.

The CDR3 coding sequence is TGTGCCAGCAGCCAAGATCAAGGGGAACAAGAGACCCAGTACTTC. The encoded protein is CASSQDQGEQETQYF. J is TRBJ2-5 and V is TRBV4-2; a possible D gene is TRBD1 (5 bases). There are 15 residues in the CDR3. Germline V gene lookup returns CDR1 LGHNA and CDR2 YNFKEQ. V lost 0 bases and J 2 bases, leaving 10 bases between the germline ends.

For the CDR3, the DNA is TGTGCCACCAGCAGAACCGGACCCGGGGGGACCCAGTACTTC. The encoded protein is CATSRTGPGGTQYF. The chain recombines TRBV15 with TRBJ2-5; weak D call: TRBD2 (6 bases). Germline V gives CDR1 LNHNV, CDR2 YYDKDF (reference sequence). This CDR3 is built from 14 residues. Trimming removed 2 bases from V and 7 bases from J, with 14 bases in between.

V and J are TRBV7-2 and TRBJ2-5; TRBD1 matches 8 bases. Per germline, CDR1 SGHTA and CDR2 FQGNSA. This CDR3 is 14 amino acids long. Losses at the gene ends were 5 bases for V and 6 bases for J; bases not matched to a gene: 8. CDR3 nucleotides: TGTGCCAGCAGCCCGGACAGGGTAGGAAAGACCCAGTACTTC. Its translation is CASSPDRVGKTQYF.

V usage is TRBV27 and J usage is TRBJ2-7; D not resolved. Germline-derived CDR1 and CDR2 are MNHEY and SMNVEV (reference sequence). Trimming removed 2 bases from V and 0 bases from J, with 11 bases in between. This CDR3 comprises 15 residues. CDR3 in DNA: TGTGCCAGCAGTTTAGTGCCGGAGAGCTCCTACGAGCAGTACTTC. Translating gives CASSLVPESSYEQYF.

This chain joins TRBV28 and TRBJ2-7; the match to TRBD1 covers 9 bases. The ends lost 2 bases at V and 4 bases at J; junction bases unmatched: 3. CDR3 length: 14 residues. CDR1 is MDHEN, CDR2 SYDVKM, per germline. This CDR3 reads CASSLKDRGYEQYF. CDR3 DNA sequence: TGTGCCAGCAGTTTAAAGGACAGGGGTTACGAGCAGTACTTC.

This chain joins TRBV18 and TRBJ2-2, with D maybe TRBD2 (5 bases). V lost 6 bases and J 1 base, leaving 15 bases between the germline ends. In germline, CDR1 is KGHSH, CDR2 LQKENI. CDR3 length equals 16 residues. The CDR3 loop reads CASSGLGSKNTGELFF. The CDR3 DNA reads as TGTGCCAGCTCCGGACTTGGTAGCAAGAACACCGGGGAGCTGTTTTTT.

The chain recombines TRBV14 with TRBJ2-5; TRBD2 agrees at 10 bases. J was trimmed by 3 bases and V by 5 bases; bases with no gene match: 9. Germline-derived CDR1 and CDR2 are SGHDN and FVKESK. The CDR3 totals 16 residues. CDR3 in amino acids: CASSSPGLAGEETQYF. CDR3 DNA sequence: TGTGCCAGCAGCTCCCCCGGGCTAGCGGGAGAAGAGACCCAGTACTTC. Full variable domain (outside the CDR3, taken from reference TRBV14 and TRBJ2-5): EAGVTQFPSHSVIEKGQTVTLRCDPISGHDNLYWYRRVMGKEIKFLLHFVKESKQDESGMPNNRFLAERTGGTYSTLKVQPAELEDSGVYFCASSSPGLAGEETQYFGPGTRLLVL.

The V and J genes are TRBV7-2 and TRBJ2-3, with D perhaps being TRBD1 or TRBD2 (5 bases each). The V gene's germline CDR1 is SGHTA and CDR2 FQGNSA. V was cut by 1 base and J by 4 bases, with 12 bases left in between. There are 15 residues in the CDR3. Here the CDR3 DNA reads TGTGCCAGCAGCTTAGATGGTAGGGGACCAGATACGCAGTATTTT. It encodes CASSLDGRGPDTQYF.

This chain uses TRBV10-3 with TRBJ2-1, with 12 positions matching TRBD2. CDR3 length: 17 residues. The junction had 7 bases not matched to a gene; V was cut back by 0 bases and J by 7 bases. CDR1 ENHRY and CDR2 SYGVKD come from the germline V gene. Written as DNA, the CDR3 is TGTGCCATCAGTGAGTCGAGAACTAGCGGGAGGAGAAATGAGCAGTTCTTC. Translation gives CAISESRTSGRRNEQFF.

The V gene is TRBV7-2, the J gene TRBJ2-7, with a weak D call TRBD1 (6 bases). V lost 2 bases, J lost 0 bases, and 11 bases lay in between. The CDR3 contains 15 residues. Germline V gene sequence: CDR1 SGHTA, CDR2 FQGNSA. CDR3 loop: CASSLSGQSSYEQYF. For the CDR3, the DNA is TGTGCCAGCAGCTTATCCGGACAGAGCTCCTACGAGCAGTACTTC. Looking up the rest from reference TRBV7-2 and TRBJ2-7 gives the full variable domain: GAGVSQSPSNKVTEKGKDVELRCDPISGHTALYWYRQSLGQGLEFLIYFQGNSAPDKSGLPSDRFSAERTGGSVSTLTIQRTQQEDSAVYLCASSLSGQSSYEQYFGPGTRLTVT.

This chain uses TRBV5-1 with TRBJ2-7; tentatively, D is TRBD1 or TRBD2 (7 bases each). V lost 0 bases, J lost 2 bases, and 12 bases lay in between. The CDR3 covers 15 residues. CDR1 and CDR2 (germline): SGHRS, YFSETQ. The CDR3 region has the DNA TGCGCCAGCAGCTTGGCAGGGGGGAGGGCCTACGAGCAGTACTTC. Its translation: CASSLAGGRAYEQYF.

CDR3 in amino acids: CASTRTGGGEQYF. CDR3 DNA sequence: TGTGCCAGCACCCGGACAGGGGGCGGCGAGCAGTACTTC. V gene TRBV28 combines with J gene TRBJ2-7; 11 nucleotides line up with TRBD1. With 7 bases clipped from V and 6 bases from J, the junction kept 5 bases outside the gene matches. The CDR3 runs to 13 residues. Germline V gene lookup returns CDR1 MDHEN and CDR2 SYDVKM.

V gene TRBV5-4 combines with J gene TRBJ1-1; unclear D gene. The CDR3 spans 13 residues. Trimming took off 2 bases at V and 0 bases at J, with 5 bases between the two ends. Looked up from germline, CDR1 is SGHNT and CDR2 is YYREEE (reference sequence). CDR3 bases: TGTGCCAGCAGCTTCAGTTTGAACACTGAAGCTTTCTTT. This gives the protein CASSFSLNTEAFF. The entire variable domain, with the rest obtained from reference TRBV5-4 and TRBJ1-1, is as follows: ETGVTQSPTHLIKTRGQQVTLRCSSQSGHNTVSWYQQALGQGPQFIFQYYREEENGRGNFPPRFSGLQFPNYSSELNVNALELDDSALYLCASSFSLNTEAFFGQGTRLTVV.

This clone was detected only once. The chain joins TRBV28 to TRBJ1-5; 9 nucleotides match TRBD1. The CDR3 contains 14 residues. Germline V CDR1 and CDR2: MDHEN, SYDVKM. V trimming: 5 bases; J trimming: 5 bases; junction bases outside the gene matches: 4. CDR3 nucleotides: TGTGCCAGCAGTACGGACAGGGGATATCAGCCCCAGCATTTT. Protein product: CASSTDRGYQPQHF.

The chain is built from TRBV7-9 and TRBJ2-7; a possible D gene is TRBD1 (5 bases). The CDR3 is 14 residues long. Per the germline V gene, CDR1 is SEHNR and CDR2 is FQNEAQ (reference sequence). V lost 3 bases and J lost 2, with 11 bases in between. For the CDR3, the DNA is TGTGCCAGCAGCTTTCGACAGAACCCCTACGAGCAGTACTTC. Translating it yields CASSFRQNPYEQYF. The whole variable domain, filled in from reference TRBV7-9 and TRBJ2-7, reads DTGVSQNPRHKITKRGQNVTFRCDPISEHNRLYWYRQTLGQGPEFLTYFQNEAQLEKSRLLSDRFSAERPKGSFSTLEIQRTEQGDSAMYLCASSFRQNPYEQYFGPGTRLTVT.

The J gene is TRBJ2-5, the V gene TRBV9; D is possibly TRBD1 (6 bases). Trimming removed 4 bases from V and 5 bases from J, with 12 bases in between. This CDR3 has 13 amino acids. Germline V gene lookup returns CDR1 SGDLS and CDR2 YYNGEE. The CDR3 here is CASSTTGMETQYF. CDR3 coding DNA: TGTGCCAGCAGCACAACAGGGATGGAGACCCAGTACTTC.

The genes are TRBV19 and TRBJ2-7; tentatively, D is TRBD1 or TRBD2 (5 bases each). Trimming pared 8 bases from V and 3 bases from J, leaving 14 bases between. The CDR3 is 13 amino acids. Germline values: CDR1 LNHDA, CDR2 SQIVND (reference sequence). The CDR3 loop reads CASAGRGGYEQYF. CDR3 DNA: TGTGCCAGTGCTGGACGGGGCGGCTACGAGCAGTACTTC. The whole variable domain, filled in from reference TRBV19 and TRBJ2-7, reads DGGITQSPKYLFRKEGQNVTLSCEQNLNHDAMYWYRQDPGQGLRLIYYSQIVNDFQKGDIAEGYSVSREKKESFPLTVTSAQKNPTAFYLCASAGRGGYEQYFGPGTRLTVT.

V and J are TRBV11-2 and TRBJ1-6; a weak D match, TRBD1 (6 bases). This CDR3 is 14 amino acids long. V was trimmed by 6 bases and J by 7 bases, leaving 13 bases between them. CDR1 is SGHAT and CDR2 is FQNNGV in the germline V gene. In DNA, the CDR3 is TGTGCCAGCAGGTCGGACAGCCAGAATTCACCCCTCCACTTT. Its translation is CASRSDSQNSPLHF.

This chain uses TRBV2 with TRBJ2-4, with TRBD1 matching over 9 bases. The germline V gene encodes CDR1 SNHLY and CDR2 FYNNEI. The CDR3 consists of 17 residues. The J segment lost 3 bases and the V segment lost 5 bases, leaving 11 bases of the junction unmatched. The CDR3 region has the DNA TGTGCCAGCAGTCACGGGACAGGGAGGGTTGTCAAAAACATTCAGTACTTC. This encodes CASSHGTGRVVKNIQYF. The full variable domain, rest sourced from reference TRBV2 and TRBJ2-4, is EPEVTQTPSHQVTQMGQEVILRCVPISNHLYFYWYRQILGQKVEFLVSFYNNEISEKSEIFDDQFSVERPDGSNFTLKIRSTKLEDSAMYFCASSHGTGRVVKNIQYFGAGTRLSVL.

J is TRBJ2-5 and V is TRBV10-3; 10 bases line up with TRBD1. This CDR3 comprises 14 residues. Germline loops: CDR1 ENHRY, CDR2 SYGVKD. J lost 4 bases, V lost 4 bases, and 3 bases had no gene match. The chain's CDR3 is CAISGRDRGETQYF. The DNA for the CDR3 is TGTGCCATCAGTGGCCGGGACAGGGGAGAGACCCAGTACTTC.

This sequence joins TRBV11-3 and TRBJ2-1; D is uncertain. This CDR3 has 13 amino acids. Trimming stripped 2 bases from V and 10 bases from J, with 12 bases between. CDR1 SGHNT and CDR2 YENEEA come from the germline V gene. CDR3 in amino acids: CASSLSGMHEQFF. In DNA, the CDR3 is TGTGCCAGCAGCTTAAGTGGGATGCACGAGCAGTTCTTC.

V and J are TRBV7-3 and TRBJ2-3; 8 bases map to TRBD1. Trimming took 5 bases from V and 5 from J; bases not matched to a gene: 12. The germline V gene encodes CDR1 SGHTA and CDR2 FQGTGA. The CDR3 covers 16 residues. This chain's CDR3 is CASSLGVGQGQDTQYF. In DNA form, the CDR3 reads TGTGCCAGCAGCCTGGGGGTAGGACAGGGACAAGATACGCAGTATTTT.

V usage is TRBV5-6 and J usage is TRBJ2-1; no definite D call. Looked up from germline, CDR1 is SGHDT and CDR2 is YYEEEE. The CDR3 runs 19 residues. The V end was cut by 0 bases, the J end by 0 bases, with 19 bases between. The CDR3 loop is CASSLAEFLGPSSYNEQFF. In nucleotides, the CDR3 is TGTGCCAGCAGCTTGGCGGAGTTTCTTGGCCCAAGCTCCTACAATGAGCAGTTCTTC.

This chain connects TRBV30 to TRBJ1-3, with TRBD1 matching 9 bases. Germline assignment: CDR1 GTSNPN and CDR2 SVGIG (reference sequence). CDR3 size: 16 residues. The trim removed 2 bases at V and 0 bases at J, leaving 5 bases unmatched. The chain's CDR3 is CAWSRDREYSGNTIYF. CDR3 nucleotides: TGTGCCTGGAGTCGGGACAGGGAATACTCTGGAAACACCATATATTTT.

This chain joins TRBV6-2 or TRBV6-3 and TRBJ2-2, with D perhaps given as TRBD1 or TRBD2 (6 bases each). Germline CDR1 and CDR2: MNHEY and SVGEGT. The germline V and J ends were trimmed by 6 bases and 2 bases, with 16 bases remaining between them. CDR3 length equals 16 residues. CDR3 bases: TGTGCCAGCAGCCGAGAGCGCGGGACAAACACCGGGGAGCTGTTTTTT. It is translated as CASSRERGTNTGELFF.